This TCR beta chain was sequenced in a study of blood T cells in healthy people across ages. The study's findings and limits: Since the PBMCs were unsorted, naive and antigen-experienced cells could not be conclusively compared. The fall in TCR beta diversity per million T cells was roughly linear with age.

Each donor's blood draw was 8.5 to 10 milliliters of peripheral blood. A second PCR, run for about 7 to 11 cycles, used a sample-barcoded 5' primer plus a J-beta primer mix. A single record per CDR3 protein comes from TCRdb applying MiXCR to the 5' RACE reads. This table has approximately 940,000 distinct CDR3 sequences, roughly 48% appearing once. The CDR3 contains 16 residues. Germline lookup yields CDR1 DFQATT and CDR2 SNEGSKA (reference sequence). Trimming cost V 6 bases and J 2 bases; bases outside gene matches: 11. As for this clonotype: Its antigen is currently unknown.

What was sequenced was blood. J is TRBJ2-4 and V is TRBV20-1; 9 nucleotides line up with TRBD1. The origin of this receptor is a man younger than 40 in good health. CDR3 DNA sequence: TGCAGTGCGGTCGCGACAGGGGGATTACCCAAAAACATTCAGTACTTC. This encodes CSAVATGGLPKNIQYF.